This entry concerns a single TCR beta chain. The V and J ends lost 6 bases and 5 bases respectively, with 4 bases between them. The CDR3 runs to 11 residues. Germline V gene data show CDR1 as SNHLY and CDR2 as FYNNEI. This sample was included in a study of cytomegalovirus exposure and HLA in healthy donors. In the PCR, 60 Vbeta and 13 Jbeta primers were used. Libraries were prepared by immunoSEQ multiplex PCR; TCRdb keeps only in-frame clonotypes and omits some of them. This sample yields 140,000 to 150,000 clones, of which roughly 79% are seen a single time; roughly 9.7% belongs to the top ten. The TCR sequence derives from a woman aged 55-75 years in good health and CMV-seropositive. Specimen: PBMCs. The rearrangement uses TRBV2 and TRBJ1-4, with D hard to call. The CDR3 reads CASRLNEKLFF. The DNA for the CDR3 is TGTGCCAGCAGATTAAATGAAAAACTGTTTTTT.